The clone carrying this T cell receptor beta chain was detected only a few times. Its cognate antigen is unknown. As for time point: patch test 3, about 24 weeks after DPC sensitization. As for treatment: therapeutic diphenylcyclopropenone sensitization with weekly scalp DPC. The study drew its donors from alopecia patients who were 18 to 70 years old and suitable for DPC. Each cDNA molecule in the library carried unique molecular identifiers. TCRdb re-analysed the RACE reads in MiXCR, keeping a single row per CDR3 protein. The sample records 190,000 or so distinct CDR3 sequences, more than 20% being singletons. This entry comes from a study of human T cells and chemical hapten exposure. Across the study: Patch tests applied 0.01% DPC to the upper back, read at 6 days.

Study-level results: TCRs above 1 in 1000 frequency did not change with DPC sensitization.

The receptor was isolated from a woman in her 40s with alopecia areata. Some clones in this sample may be carry-over from other donors' samples. Material: whole blood, obtained in connection with sensitization to the hapten diphenylcyclopropenone (DPC).

CDR3 nucleotides: TGTGCCAGCAGTCCCAGGGGGGTAGCGTCAGATACGCAGTATTTT. Its translation is CASSPRGVASDTQYF. The chain uses TRBV28 and TRBJ2-3; D is perhaps TRBD1 (7 bases). CDR3 length equals 15 residues. The germline gives CDR1 MDHEN, CDR2 SYDVKM. V was cut by 5 bases and J by 4 bases, with 16 bases left in between.